These 10 T cell receptor beta chains came from one sample sequenced in a study of blood T cell repertoires in COVID-19. This table comes from immunoSEQ multiplex PCR, and its TCRdb copy is limited to in-frame clones, with some not included. The table lists 300,000 or so clones, about 89% of them singletons, with about 1.4% in the top ten. Source material: peripheral blood. The receptors here all came from a woman aged 40 to 49 who had recovered from COVID-19.

V is TRBV4-3 and J is TRBJ2-1; 9 positions agree with TRBD2. Germline CDR1 LGHNA, CDR2 YSLEER. V was clipped by 4 bases and J by 9 bases; unmatched bases: 10. The CDR3 is made up of 15 amino acids. DNA for the CDR3: TGCGCCAGCAGCCCCCCCCTAGCGGGGTTACGTGAGCAGTTCTTC. Translation gives CASSPPLAGLREQFF.

This sequence joins TRBV7-9 and TRBJ1-3, with D uncertain. The V end was cut by 1 base, the J end by 4 bases, with 11 bases between. Germline CDR1 is SEHNR and CDR2 is FQNEAQ (reference sequence). This CDR3 has 15 residues. Here the CDR3 DNA reads TGTGCCAGCAGCTTAGGGTACTCTGTCGGAAACACCATATATTTT. This codes for CASSLGYSVGNTIYF.

This chain joins TRBV6-6 and TRBJ2-1; weak D call: TRBD2 (5 bases). This CDR3 has 15 residues. Trimming shortened V by 4 bases and J by 1 base, and 11 bases separated the two germline ends. Per the germline V gene, CDR1 is MNHNY and CDR2 is SVGAGI (reference sequence). The CDR3 region is CASSFTTGSYNEQFF. The DNA for the CDR3 is TGTGCCAGCAGTTTCACCACGGGGTCCTACAATGAGCAGTTCTTC.

Here the CDR3 reads CAATRGGTDTQYF. The CDR3 region has the DNA TGTGCCGCTACCCGGGGGGGCACAGATACGCAGTATTTT. The chain is built from TRBV7-9 and TRBJ2-3; 7 bases line up with TRBD2. V shed 11 bases and J 1 base; nucleotides not matched to a gene: 6. Germline V gene data show CDR1 as SEHNR and CDR2 as FQNEAQ (reference sequence). The CDR3 sequence is 13 residues long.

This chain connects TRBV15 to TRBJ1-6; TRBD1 aligns across 7 bases. The CDR3 spans 15 residues. The V and J ends lost 2 bases and 9 bases, in that order; junction bases with no gene match: 7. Germline-derived CDR1 and CDR2 are LNHNV and YYDKDF (reference sequence). The CDR3 is CATSRYDRDGSPLHF. As DNA, the CDR3 is TGTGCCACCAGCAGATATGACAGGGACGGTTCACCCCTCCACTTT.

The chain employs TRBV21-1 and TRBJ2-7; the table's D call, TRBD1, has no DNA check behind it. TRBV21-1 is given as a pseudogene. The CDR3 covers 14 residues. In DNA, the CDR3 is TGTGCCAGCAGCAAACAGGGGGCGCCTGGGGAGCAGTACTTC. The encoded protein is CASSKQGAPGEQYF.

The chain joins TRBV5-1 to TRBJ1-2; 10 nucleotides agree with TRBD1. J gave up 4 bases and V 4 bases, and 7 bases lay outside the gene matches. Germline V gene data show CDR1 as SGHRS and CDR2 as YFSETQ. The CDR3 extends over 15 amino acids. The CDR3 loop reads CASSQTGGFAYGYTF. CDR3 DNA sequence: TGCGCCAGCAGCCAGACAGGGGGCTTTGCCTATGGCTACACCTTC.

The chain combines TRBV27 with TRBJ1-5; D is perhaps TRBD1 (5 bases). Deletions cut 4 bases from V and 7 bases from J, with 11 bases between. The germline V gene encodes CDR1 MNHEY and CDR2 SMNVEV (reference sequence). The CDR3 consists of 13 residues. CDR3 sequence (DNA): TGTGCCAGCAGTTCCGGGAGGGACCAGCCCCAGCATTTT. Protein product: CASSSGRDQPQHF.

V and J are TRBV7-9 and TRBJ2-5; 9 nucleotides agree with TRBD1. Per germline, CDR1 SEHNR and CDR2 FQNEAQ (reference sequence). This CDR3 contains 15 residues. V shed 5 bases, J shed 2 bases, and the junction held 6 bases outside the gene matches. CDR3 nucleotide sequence: TGTGCCAGCAGCAGGGGGACAGGGAATCAAGAGACCCAGTACTTC. This translates into CASSRGTGNQETQYF.

V gene TRBV6-5 combines with J gene TRBJ2-3; D unresolved. CDR3 size: 13 residues. Germline V gene data show CDR1 as MNHEY and CDR2 as SVGAGI. V lost 2 bases and J 6 bases, leaving 9 bases between the germline ends. CDR3 bases: TGTGCCAGCAGTTACCTTTCCGGGGATACGCAGTATTTT. Protein sequence: CASSYLSGDTQYF.